The T cell receptor beta chain under discussion was sequenced for a study of T cell responses to AZD1222 COVID-19 vaccine. CDR3 length equals 17 residues. Germline V gene data show CDR1 as MGHRA and CDR2 as YSYEKL. The ends were cut back, 0 bases at V and 2 bases at J, with 17 bases in the middle. Second-dose intervals of approximately 4 or approximately 12 weeks were pooled. Some clones are missing from TCRdb's copy, which holds only in-frame ones; the method was immunoSEQ multiplex PCR. The sample includes roughly 18,000 clones, 65% to 80% of them seen just once. This specimen was peripheral blood, taken 28 days after the second AZD1222 dose. The chain has TRBV4-1 and TRBJ2-7; no firm D call. This receptor was obtained from an adult who received the AZD1222 COVID-19 vaccine. The CDR3 region has the DNA TGCGCCAGCAGCCAAGACGCGCTTTGGGTTCCTCCCTACGAGCAGTACTTC. Residues: CASSQDALWVPPYEQYF.